This TCR beta chain is drawn from a study of cytomegalovirus exposure and HLA in healthy donors. Regarding the study as a whole: Accurate HLA-A and HLA-B prediction from TCR beta sequences was reported for most subjects. Looking again later, the authors saw that most CMV-associated TCR beta chains seemed HLA-restricted. Usually a TCR sequence was rare, but some public TCRs were found in many donors. Researchers reported in a later analysis that a missense DCLRE1C variant was tied to TCR beta V- and J-gene trimming.

The CDR3 is 15 amino acids. Germline V gene lookup returns CDR1 SGHVS and CDR2 FQNEAQ. Losses at the gene ends were 0 bases for V and 3 bases for J; bases not matched to a gene: 2. Worth noting for this clone: What it binds is unknown.

Both 60 Vbeta primers and 13 Jbeta primers went into the PCR. TCRdb's copy holds only in-frame clones and misses some; the assay was immunoSEQ multiplex PCR. Seen here are fewer than 200,000 clones, 76% observed once, and the top ten hold roughly 0.76%. The material sequenced was PBMCs. V usage is TRBV7-8 and J usage is TRBJ2-4, with 7 bases that match TRBD2. This clonotype originated in a female donor in good health and CMV-seronegative. The CDR3 DNA is TGTGCCAGCAGCTTAGCTAGCGGGTTCAAAAACATTCAGTACTTC. It yields the protein CASSLASGFKNIQYF.